The clone carrying this T cell receptor (beta chain) has ten or more counts. TCRdb passed the reads through MiXCR, listing each CDR3 protein once. The sample shows about 240,000 distinct CDR3 sequences, less than 35% of them seen only once. These data originate in a study of kidney transplant recipient with SARS-CoV-2 infection. There are 13 residues in the CDR3. The ends were cut back, 2 bases at V and 1 base at J, with 8 bases in the middle. CDR1 is GTSNPN and CDR2 is SVGIG in the germline V gene (reference sequence). The receptor was isolated from a young adult male patient who had COVID-19 and was a kidney transplant recipient. Some T cells may be provided by the graft donor. The specimen comprised a blood sample, sampled at baseline and between days 110 and 120 from a kidney transplant recipient. The V and J genes are TRBV30 and TRBJ1-1; possible D gene TRBD1, 5 bases. CDR3 loop: CAWSRQGNTEAFF. CDR3 in DNA: TGTGCCTGGAGTAGGCAGGGGAACACTGAAGCTTTCTTT.